The clone carrying this T cell receptor (beta chain) has just a few counts. Assay: immunoSEQ multiplex PCR; the TCRdb copy retains only in-frame clones and omits some. The sample lists 5,600 or so clones, approximately 78% occurring once. The data originate from a study of somatic mutations in cytotoxic T cells in rheumatoid arthritis. Study as a whole: Patient blood (over 28 ml EDTA) was collected right after diagnosis, preceding any treatment.

Germline V gives CDR1 MDHEN, CDR2 SYDVKM. The CDR3 loop spans 14 amino acids. V lost 2 bases, J lost 7 bases, and 12 bases lay in between. The sequence came from an adult with rheumatoid arthritis. The sequenced sample was CD8+ T cells sorted from blood. The rearrangement uses TRBV28 and TRBJ1-5; the D is unclear. CDR3 nucleotides: TGTGCCAGCAGTTTACCGGAGGAGTCACAGCCCCAGCATTTT. Its protein product is CASSLPEESQPQHF.